This TCR beta chain was captured in a study of blood T cells in healthy people across ages. No fewer than 5 micrograms of total RNA were isolated from every sample. CDR3 size: 13 residues. Trimming removed 6 bases from V and 2 bases from J; junction bases left unmatched: 6. CDR1 and CDR2 from the germline V gene are DFQATT and SNEGSKA (reference sequence). A J-beta primer mix and a sample-barcoded 5' primer were used in a second PCR of about 6 to 12 cycles. Every molecule of cDNA carried a tag from a template-switch adaptor with 12 random nucleotides. TCRdb processed the 5' RACE reads anew with MiXCR; each CDR3 protein has one entry. Counted here are 700,000 to 950,000 distinct CDR3 sequences, roughly 45% occurring once; the ten biggest clones make up about 20%.

The sample taken for sequencing was blood. This receptor was obtained from a woman aged 55 to 70 in good health. This chain uses TRBV20-1 with TRBJ2-5; 7 positions agree with TRBD1. The CDR3 DNA follows: TGCAGTGCCCACATGACAGGGCAAGAGACCCAGTACTTC. It specifies CSAHMTGQETQYF.